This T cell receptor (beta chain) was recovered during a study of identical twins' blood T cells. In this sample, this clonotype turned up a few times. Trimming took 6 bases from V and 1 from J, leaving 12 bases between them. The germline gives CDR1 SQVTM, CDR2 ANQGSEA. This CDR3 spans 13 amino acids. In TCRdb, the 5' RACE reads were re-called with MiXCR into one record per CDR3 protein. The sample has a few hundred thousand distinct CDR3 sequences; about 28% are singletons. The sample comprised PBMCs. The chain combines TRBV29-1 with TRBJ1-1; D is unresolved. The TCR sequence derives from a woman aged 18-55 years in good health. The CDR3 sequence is CSVRERGNTEAFF. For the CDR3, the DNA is TGCAGCGTGAGGGAACGTGGGAACACTGAAGCTTTCTTT.